These T cell receptor beta chains were read from a single sample in a study of technical replicates of blood from a few donors. Clones were read by immunoSEQ multiplex PCR, and TCRdb kept only the in-frame ones, dropping some. The table records tens of thousands of clones, 92% of them present only once. The sample was T cells isolated from PBMCs. Source of these receptors: a human donor in good health. Both conserved end residues are part of each CDR3. A D gene is named only where the DNA matches it firmly.

.,TRBV7-9,TRBJ2-1,CASSLLDRIYNEQFF
.,TRBV30,TRBJ2-3,CAWSGGQDTQYF
TRBD1,TRBV7-2,TRBJ2-1,CASSLQGAHHNEQFF
.,TRBV6-4,TRBJ2-1,CASSGGGEQFF
.,TRBV4-2,TRBJ2-5,CASSQGTGVAETQYF
.,TRBV5-6,TRBJ1-1,CASRRQVKTEAFF
TRBD2,TRBV28,TRBJ2-1,CASTERAGRELEQFF
TRBD2,TRBV11-3,TRBJ2-1,CASSLVGGSRNEQFF
.,TRBV11-3,TRBJ2-7,CASSFIGEQYF
TRBD2,TRBV27,TRBJ2-3,CASSFYQRELEDTQYF
TRBD1,TRBV19,TRBJ1-4,CASSQGGATNEKLFF
TRBD2,TRBV28,TRBJ2-1,CASSGGGLRYNEQFF
.,TRBV29-1,TRBJ2-1,CSAADGPNEQFF
TRBD2,TRBV7-6,TRBJ2-7,CASEASGSYEQYF
TRBD2,TRBV11-3,TRBJ2-6,CASGVRGGTGANVLTF
.,TRBV7-2,TRBJ2-5,CASRSTGSQETQYF
TRBD2,TRBV6-5,TRBJ2-1,CASSYQGGLGVNEQFF
TRBD2,TRBV6-6,TRBJ2-7,CASSYSRESSYEQYF
TRBD2,TRBV5-1,TRBJ2-7,CASSLAAGGPEEQYF
.,TRBV7-2,TRBJ2-3,CASSLNEITDTQYF
TRBD2,TRBV5-6,TRBJ2-5,CASSLAGLAGVSQETQYF
TRBD1,TRBV29-1,TRBJ1-1,CSAWTGGDGTEAFF
.,TRBV9,TRBJ2-7,CASSGYRYPYEQYF
TRBD2,TRBV29-1,TRBJ2-1,CSVGLGGLVFNEQFF
TRBD2,TRBV11-3,TRBJ2-3,CASSLGSLGTSPTDTQYF
.,TRBV11-3,TRBJ2-7,CASSLYGAHEQYF
.,TRBV19,TRBJ1-5,CASSIRLQGTGPSAYQPQHF
TRBD1,TRBV5-6,TRBJ1-1,CASSAATGSTEAFF
TRBD1,TRBV27,TRBJ2-7,CASSRDRGGPYEQYF
TRBD2,TRBV5-1,TRBJ2-2,CASSLTSGLHYGGELFF